This T cell receptor (beta chain) was sequenced for a study of radiation and T cells in renal cell carcinoma. Treatment given: 15 Gy SBRT to primary tumor, nephrectomy 4 weeks later. The repertoire was sequenced with immunoSEQ multiplex PCR; TCRdb's copy has only in-frame clones and lacks some. The sample holds under 20,000 clones, 60% to 75% seen once. Trimming cost V 1 base and J 2 bases; bases outside gene matches: 4. From germline, CDR1 is MGHRA and CDR2 YSYEKL. The CDR3 sequence is 15 residues long. This chain connects TRBV4-1 to TRBJ2-5; 7 bases are a match to TRBD2. This specimen consisted of tumor tissue, obtained from a patient whose treatment included radiotherapy and nephrectomy. The sequence was obtained from a woman aged 70 to 79 with renal cell carcinoma. The CDR3 loop is CASSQGTRVQETQYF. Written as DNA, the CDR3 is TGCGCCAGCAGCCAAGGGACTAGGGTTCAAGAGACCCAGTACTTC.